These 32 T cell receptor beta chains were sequenced from one sample in a study of beta chain features in type 1 diabetes. Study results and caveats: In all four CD4+ subsets, TCRB CDR3 length was significantly, moderately reduced in type 1 diabetes.

These receptors have no identified antigens. Of the isolated RNA, all was reverse transcribed, and so the sequenced material was expressed TCRB transcripts. Sequencing used immunoSEQ multiplex PCR; TCRdb keeps in-frame clones, though not all of them. The sample comprises over 150,000 clones, around 8% of which are singletons, and around 0.56% rests with the top ten. Sequenced material: central memory CD4+ T cells from blood. The source of these receptors is a woman aged 18-29 years with type 1 diabetes.

This clone was seen more than once but under ten times. The chain uses TRBV14 and TRBJ1-2; the D is unclear. Germline-derived CDR1 and CDR2 are SGHDN and FVKESK. Deletions cut 4 bases from V and 2 bases from J, with 11 bases between. CDR3 length equals 14 residues. CDR3 DNA sequence: TGTGCCAGCAGCCCCCGTGGGCCCAACTATGGCTACACCTTC. Translation gives CASSPRGPNYGYTF.

The chain joins TRBV7-8 to TRBJ1-3; D may be TRBD1 (5 bases). Germline V lookup: CDR1 SGHVS, CDR2 FQNEAQ. CDR3 length: 13 residues. The ends were cut back, 0 bases at V and 8 bases at J, with 8 bases in the middle. In DNA, the CDR3 is TGTGCCAGCAGCTTAGCCGGGGGTGACACCATATATTTT. Translating it yields CASSLAGGDTIYF.

Regarding this clone: Other DNA sequences within the sample encode an identical CDR3. J is TRBJ2-3 and V is TRBV9, with D possibly being TRBD2 (5 bases). Germline CDR1 is SGDLS and CDR2 is YYNGEE. The CDR3 runs 14 residues. V lost 0 bases and J lost 0, with 5 bases in between. The CDR3 sequence is CASSVAGSTDTQYF. CDR3 DNA sequence: TGTGCCAGCAGCGTAGCGGGAAGCACAGATACGCAGTATTTT.

The chain uses TRBV5-1 and TRBJ2-3, with 9 positions matching TRBD2. This CDR3 is 16 amino acids long. In germline, CDR1 is SGHRS, CDR2 YFSETQ. With 0 bases clipped from V and 5 bases from J, the junction kept 7 bases outside the gene matches. The CDR3 coding sequence is TGCGCCAGCAGCTTGGGCGGCGGGGGGGCTCAAGATACGCAGTATTTT. It is translated as CASSLGGGGAQDTQYF. The full variable domain, its missing parts supplied by reference TRBV5-1 and TRBJ2-3, is KAGVTQTPRYLIKTRGQQVTLSCSPISGHRSVSWYQQTPGQGLQFLFEYFSETQRNKGNFPGRFSGRQFSNSRSEMNVSTLELGDSALYLCASSLGGGGAQDTQYFGPGTRLTVL.

This clone was recorded a few times. The CDR3 nucleotides read TGTGCCAGCAGTTTACCTAGCGGGCTTTCCTACGAGCAGTACTTC. It translates to CASSLPSGLSYEQYF. The chain joins TRBV28 to TRBJ2-7; 8 bases align to TRBD2. Trimming cost V 2 bases and J 1 base; bases outside gene matches: 4. CDR1 is MDHEN, CDR2 SYDVKM, per germline. The CDR3 is 15 residues long. Filled out from reference TRBV28 and TRBJ2-7, the complete variable domain reads DVKVTQSSRYLVKRTGEKVFLECVQDMDHENMFWYRQDPGLGLRLIYFSYDVKMKEKGDIPEGYSVSREKKERFSLILESASTNQTSMYLCASSLPSGLSYEQYFGPGTRLTVT.

This clone came up a few times. J is TRBJ1-1 and V is TRBV7-8; 7 nucleotides agree with TRBD1. The CDR3 runs to 18 residues. Germline CDR1 SGHVS, CDR2 FQNEAQ. The V and J ends lost 5 bases and 3 bases, in that order; junction bases with no gene match: 18. CDR3: CASSPPLQGMDRDTEAFF. The CDR3 DNA reads as TGTGCCAGCAGCCCCCCTTTACAGGGGATGGATCGGGACACTGAAGCTTTCTTT.

This chain links TRBV28 with TRBJ2-7, with TRBD1 identical over 7 bases. J gave up 4 bases and V 7 bases, and 7 bases lay outside the gene matches. Germline values: CDR1 MDHEN, CDR2 SYDVKM. CDR3 length equals 13 residues. The CDR3 here is CASIQRDRYEQYF. CDR3 bases: TGTGCCAGCATCCAAAGGGACAGATACGAGCAGTACTTC.

This clone came up a few times. The chain carries TRBV2 and TRBJ2-5; TRBD2 matches 8 bases. V shed 0 bases, J shed 1 base, and the junction held 1 base outside the gene matches. The CDR3 runs to 15 residues. The V gene's germline CDR1 is SNHLY and CDR2 FYNNEI. CDR3 sequence reads: CASSEARGAQETQYF. In DNA form, the CDR3 reads TGTGCCAGCAGTGAAGCGCGGGGGGCCCAAGAGACCCAGTACTTC.

This chain links TRBV15 with TRBJ2-7; D is possibly TRBD1 (6 bases). The CDR3 consists of 15 residues. Germline loops: CDR1 LNHNV, CDR2 YYDKDF (reference sequence). Between the trimmed V and J ends, which lost 5 bases and 0 bases, there was a span of 14 bases. This CDR3 reads CATSARTVNSYEQYF. In nucleotides, the CDR3 is TGTGCCACCAGCGCCCGGACAGTCAACTCCTACGAGCAGTACTTC.

CDR3 nucleotide sequence: TGTGCCAGCAGCACGACAGGGGACACCATATATTTT. It yields the protein CASSTTGDTIYF. This sequence joins TRBV11-2 and TRBJ1-3; 8 bases are a match to TRBD1. Germline V CDR1 and CDR2: SGHAT, FQNNGV. The CDR3 length is 12 residues. Trimming removed 5 bases from V and 8 bases from J; junction bases left unmatched: 2.

The V and J genes are TRBV9 and TRBJ1-3; D is possibly TRBD1 (6 bases). V dropped 3 bases and J dropped 0 bases, with 7 bases sitting between them. The CDR3 consists of 14 residues. CDR1 is SGDLS, CDR2 YYNGEE, per germline. The CDR3 coding sequence is TGTGCCAGCAGCGGACAGGTCTCTGGAAACACCATATATTTT. Protein: CASSGQVSGNTIYF.

The chain uses TRBV19 and TRBJ1-2, with D possibly being TRBD1 (6 bases). V was clipped by 9 bases and J by 4 bases, with 21 bases between them. Germline V gives CDR1 LNHDA, CDR2 SQIVND (reference sequence). This CDR3 contains 15 residues. CDR3 residues: CASSEMGGRFYGYTF. The CDR3 nucleotides are TGTGCCAGCTCCGAGATGGGGGGGCGCTTCTATGGCTACACCTTC.

In its sample, this clone was seen a few times. This rearrangement joins TRBV28 to TRBJ2-1; 10 nucleotides align to TRBD2. This CDR3 is 14 amino acids long. Per the germline V gene, CDR1 is MDHEN and CDR2 is SYDVKM. Trimming took 6 bases from V and 6 from J; bases not matched to a gene: 5. Here the CDR3 reads CASRPSGSTNEQFF. The DNA for the CDR3 is TGTGCCAGCAGACCTAGCGGGAGTACCAATGAGCAGTTCTTC.

V and J are TRBV21-1 and TRBJ1-5; the DNA was not used to check the table's D call, TRBD1. TRBV21-1 is annotated as a pseudogene. This CDR3 contains 12 residues. CDR3 in DNA: TGTGCCAGCAGACATAGCAATCAGCCCCAGCATTTT. It is translated as CASRHSNQPQHF.

There are a few counts of this clone. This chain connects TRBV18 to TRBJ1-6; 8 bases agree with TRBD1. Germline lookup yields CDR1 KGHSH and CDR2 LQKENI. The trim removed 3 bases at V and 7 bases at J, leaving 5 bases unmatched. The CDR3 totals 15 residues. The CDR3 sequence: CASSPDRGANSPLHF. The DNA for the CDR3 is TGTGCCAGCTCACCCGACAGGGGCGCCAATTCACCCCTCCACTTT.

This sequence joins TRBV28 and TRBJ2-2; 7 nucleotides match TRBD2. The CDR3 has 13 amino acids. V trimming: 5 bases; J trimming: 5 bases; junction bases outside the gene matches: 2. Germline V lookup: CDR1 MDHEN, CDR2 SYDVKM. The CDR3 DNA is TGTGCCAGCAGTGGGGGGGGGACCGGGGAGCTGTTTTTT. Encoded protein: CASSGGGTGELFF.

The genes are TRBV5-1 and TRBJ1-1, with a possible D match to TRBD1 (5 bases). In germline, CDR1 is SGHRS, CDR2 YFSETQ. Deletions cut 4 bases from V and 0 bases from J, with 10 bases between. This CDR3 spans 14 amino acids. The CDR3 loop is CASSDQGMNTEAFF. The CDR3 nucleotides are TGCGCCAGCAGCGACCAGGGTATGAACACTGAAGCTTTCTTT. The full variable domain, with the rest looked up from reference TRBV5-1 and TRBJ1-1, is KAGVTQTPRYLIKTRGQQVTLSCSPISGHRSVSWYQQTPGQGLQFLFEYFSETQRNKGNFPGRFSGRQFSNSRSEMNVSTLELGDSALYLCASSDQGMNTEAFFGQGTRLTVV.

This clone was recorded many times. The chain has TRBV16 and TRBJ1-2; no clear D gene. The germline V gene encodes CDR1 KGHSY and CDR2 FQNENV. CDR3 size: 13 residues. The V end was cut by 2 bases, the J end by 4 bases, with 8 bases between. The chain's CDR3 is CASSQGPVYGYTF. The CDR3 nucleotides are TGTGCCAGCAGCCAAGGGCCGGTCTATGGCTACACCTTC.

Only a few counts were recorded for this clone. V is TRBV14 and J is TRBJ2-7; possibly TRBD1 for D (5 bases). This CDR3 has 17 residues. Trimming left V 3 bases short and J 3 bases short, with 21 bases between. Germline V lookup: CDR1 SGHDN, CDR2 FVKESK. CDR3 protein: CASSQSRGRTGRYEQYF. The CDR3 DNA is TGTGCCAGCAGCCAGAGTAGAGGTCGAACAGGACGCTACGAGCAGTACTTC.

This rearrangement joins TRBV7-9 to TRBJ2-5, with D tentatively TRBD2 (5 bases). The CDR3 runs 13 residues. The germline gives CDR1 SEHNR, CDR2 FQNEAQ (reference sequence). V was clipped by 5 bases and J by 0 bases, with 7 bases between them. The CDR3 nucleotides are TGTGCCAGCAGCCGCGGGTACCAAGAGACCCAGTACTTC. Translating it yields CASSRGYQETQYF.

The chain uses TRBV5-1 and TRBJ2-7, with D possibly TRBD1 on 5 matching bases. Between the trimmed V and J ends, which lost 4 bases and 6 bases, there was a span of 20 bases. Germline CDR1 SGHRS, CDR2 YFSETQ. The CDR3 totals 15 residues. The CDR3 DNA sequence: TGCGCCAGCAGCCCCATGGACACCCTGGCCGGCGAGCAGTACTTC. Translated: CASSPMDTLAGEQYF.

The chain couples TRBV18 to TRBJ1-2; D is possibly TRBD1 (5 bases). Trimming pared 5 bases from V and 5 bases from J, leaving 15 bases between. CDR3 length equals 14 residues. Germline assignment: CDR1 KGHSH and CDR2 LQKENI. Here the CDR3 reads CASSSAGVDYGYTF. DNA for the CDR3: TGTGCCAGCTCATCCGCGGGGGTCGATTATGGCTACACCTTC. The full variable domain, in which reference TRBV18 and TRBJ1-2 provide the parts outside the CDR3, is NAGVMQNPRHLVRRRGQEARLRCSPMKGHSHVYWYRQLPEEGLKFMVYLQKENIIDESGMPKERFSAEFPKEGPSILRIQQVVRGDSAAYFCASSSAGVDYGYTFGSGTRLTVV.

The sample holds a few counts of this clone. The CDR3 loop reads CASSPWPMDTQYF. The CDR3, as DNA: TGTGCCAGCAGCCCGTGGCCCATGGATACGCAGTATTTT. The V and J genes are TRBV4-2 and TRBJ2-3; unclear D gene. The length of the CDR3 is 13 residues. Deletions cut 4 bases from V and 6 bases from J, with 11 bases between. Germline CDR1 is LGHNA and CDR2 is YNFKEQ.

This clone appeared many times. This CDR3 fails to terminate in the conserved phenylalanine or tryptophan, so it likely reflects a read error. It is unclear where the CDR3 begins or ends on the DNA, so no DNA is shown, and the CDR3 is as TCRdb lists it. The chain is built from TRBV21-1 and TRBJ2-7; the table gives TRBD1 as D, unverified against the DNA. TRBV21-1 is labeled a pseudogene. A total of 8 residues make up the CDR3, ends included. The CDR3 here is CASSKATR.

This clone was seen many times. This chain links TRBV5-1 with TRBJ2-7; 10 bases are shared with TRBD2. J was trimmed by 5 bases and V by 4 bases; bases with no gene match: 6. Germline V lookup: CDR1 SGHRS, CDR2 YFSETQ. The CDR3 runs to 14 residues. CDR3 amino acids: CASSLGTSVDEQYF. CDR3 in DNA: TGCGCCAGCAGCCTCGGGACTAGCGTCGACGAGCAGTACTTC.

The rearrangement joins TRBV9 to TRBJ1-5; D is perhaps TRBD1 (6 bases). The germline CDR1 and CDR2 sequences are SGDLS and YYNGEE. The CDR3 runs 15 residues. V dropped 4 bases and J dropped 6 bases, with 17 bases sitting between them. The CDR3 region is CASSSEDRRGQPQHF. Written as DNA, the CDR3 is TGTGCCAGCAGCTCTGAGGACAGACGAGGTCAGCCCCAGCATTTT.

This sequence joins TRBV19 and TRBJ2-1, with TRBD2 matching over 9 bases. The germline gives CDR1 LNHDA, CDR2 SQIVND (reference sequence). The CDR3 is 15 residues long. The J segment lost 2 bases and the V segment lost 5 bases, leaving 4 bases of the junction unmatched. The CDR3 region is CASSPQRGAYNEQFF. CDR3 DNA sequence: TGTGCCAGTAGTCCCCAGCGGGGGGCCTACAATGAGCAGTTCTTC.

This clone was counted only a few times. The chain is built from TRBV15 and TRBJ2-3, with D perhaps TRBD2 (8 bases). The CDR3 is 16 residues long. Germline values: CDR1 LNHNV, CDR2 YYDKDF (reference sequence). V lost 6 bases and J lost 1, with 17 bases in between. The CDR3 here is CATREGTAGGTDTQYF. The CDR3 coding sequence is TGTGCCACCAGGGAAGGGACAGCGGGGGGCACAGATACGCAGTATTTT. Complete variable domain (other parts from reference TRBV15 and TRBJ2-3): DAMVIQNPRYQVTQFGKPVTLSCSQTLNHNVMYWYQQKSSQAPKLLFHYYDKDFNNEADTPDNFQSRRPNTSFCFLDIRSPGLGDTAMYLCATREGTAGGTDTQYFGPGTRLTVL.

This clone was observed a handful of times. The chain couples TRBV28 to TRBJ1-2, with TRBD1 matching over 9 bases. CDR1 and CDR2 (germline): MDHEN, SYDVKM. After removal of 4 bases from V and 4 bases from J, the junction contained 4 bases not matched to a gene. The CDR3 sequence is 14 residues long. The CDR3 region is CASSSGQGVYGYTF. As DNA, the CDR3 is TGTGCCAGCAGTTCGGGACAGGGAGTCTATGGCTACACCTTC.

This clone was picked up a small number of times. The CDR3, as DNA: TGTGCCAGCAGCAAAGATGAGGGAGTGGGGGAAAAACTGTTTTTT. Its translation: CASSKDEGVGEKLFF. The chain carries TRBV21-1 and TRBJ1-4. TRBV21-1 is given as a pseudogene. CDR3 length equals 15 residues.

The sample holds a few counts of this clone. The chain couples TRBV19 to TRBJ2-2, with D possibly matching TRBD1 (6 bases). Trimming pared 3 bases from V and 5 bases from J, leaving 13 bases between. Germline lookup yields CDR1 LNHDA and CDR2 SQIVND (reference sequence). This CDR3 region has 15 residues. The CDR3 region has the DNA TGTGCCAGTAGTATCGGACAGCACAGAACCGGGGAGCTGTTTTTT. Translated: CASSIGQHRTGELFF.

This clone has only a few counts. The gene calls are TRBV15 and TRBJ2-1; 11 bases agree with TRBD2. This CDR3 has 18 amino acids. Germline trimming cut 0 bases from V and 1 base from J; bases unmatched to any gene: 5. Germline lookup yields CDR1 LNHNV and CDR2 YYDKDF (reference sequence). CDR3 amino acids: CATSRELLAGGSYNEQFF. The CDR3 nucleotides are TGTGCCACCAGCAGAGAGCTCCTAGCGGGGGGTTCCTACAATGAGCAGTTCTTC.